These 26 T cell receptor beta chains were sequenced from one sample in a study of CD4+ T cells in melanoma. The repertoire was sequenced with immunoSEQ multiplex PCR; TCRdb's copy has only in-frame clones and lacks some. Here the sample spans approximately 12,000 clones, about 67% being singletons. The sequencing input was cells from a culture (not recorded whether cultured in vitro). The receptor source for this set is a human donor with melanoma.

The chain employs TRBV19 and TRBJ2-3; tentatively, D is TRBD2 (5 bases). Germline assignment: CDR1 LNHDA and CDR2 SQIVND (reference sequence). Trimming took off 4 bases at V and 4 bases at J, with 12 bases between the two ends. The CDR3 runs to 14 residues. CDR3 bases: TGTGCCAGTAGTAAGAGGGTTTCCCCAGATACGCAGTATTTT. It codes for CASSKRVSPDTQYF.

The chain has TRBV4-1 and TRBJ2-7, with 10 bases that match TRBD1. The J segment lost 4 bases and the V segment lost 3 bases, leaving 12 bases of the junction unmatched. This CDR3 spans 17 amino acids. From germline, CDR1 is MGHRA and CDR2 YSYEKL. The CDR3 DNA reads TGCGCCAGCAGCCAGAGAGCCGTGCGGACAGGGGGTTACGAGCAGTACTTC. Protein product: CASSQRAVRTGGYEQYF.

V usage is TRBV11-2 and J usage is TRBJ1-1; D is possibly TRBD1 (6 bases). This CDR3 has 18 residues. With 1 base removed from V and 1 base from J, the gap between germline ends came to 19 bases. The V gene's germline CDR1 is SGHAT and CDR2 FQNNGV. The CDR3 DNA reads as TGTGCCAGCAGCTTAGTTCTGGGTAAGGGGGTATCGAACACTGAAGCTTTCTTT. This sequence encodes CASSLVLGKGVSNTEAFF.

This clone was picked up one time. This sequence joins TRBV7-2 and TRBJ2-1; D remains unclear. This CDR3 is built from 12 residues. Germline V gene lookup returns CDR1 SGHTA and CDR2 FQGNSA. V lost 4 bases and J 4 bases, leaving 5 bases between the germline ends. CDR3 sequence (DNA): TGTGCCAGCAGCTACGCTTACAATGAGCAGTTCTTC. Translating gives CASSYAYNEQFF.

DNA of the CDR3: TGCAGCGGCATGGGACAGGGTAGCGAAAAACTGTTTTTT. Protein sequence: CSGMGQGSEKLFF. The V gene is TRBV29-1, the J gene TRBJ1-4, with 9 bases matching TRBD1. V gave up 7 bases and J gave up 8 bases; unmatched junction bases: 8. Germline assignment: CDR1 SQVTM and CDR2 ANQGSEA. This CDR3 is 13 amino acids long.

This chain connects TRBV6-1 to TRBJ1-1; D remains unclear. CDR1 is MNHNS, CDR2 SASEGT, per germline. The CDR3 runs 14 residues. Trimming left V 6 bases short and J 2 bases short, with 13 bases between. The DNA for the CDR3 is TGTGCCAGCAGCTCCTGGACGGTAAACACTGAAGCTTTCTTT. Its translation: CASSSWTVNTEAFF.

The gene calls are TRBV7-2 and TRBJ1-5, with a tentative D call TRBD1 (5 bases). The CDR3 is 14 residues long. V dropped 5 bases and J dropped 6 bases, with 14 bases sitting between them. CDR1 is SGHTA and CDR2 is FQGNSA in the germline V gene. The CDR3 reads CASSRGGAGQPQHF. The CDR3 DNA is TGTGCCAGCAGCCGAGGCGGGGCTGGTCAGCCCCAGCATTTT.

This sequence joins TRBV5-1 and TRBJ2-7; possibly TRBD2 for D (7 bases). The CDR3 length is 15 residues. Germline CDR1 and CDR2: SGHRS and YFSETQ. V was clipped by 3 bases and J by 4 bases, with 17 bases between them. The CDR3 spells CASSYQGGAFYEQYF. The CDR3 coding sequence is TGCGCCAGCAGCTACCAAGGGGGGGCCTTTTACGAGCAGTACTTC.

Within the sample, this clone is medium-sized. The gene calls are TRBV5-1 and TRBJ2-5; 7 bases map to TRBD1. The germline gives CDR1 SGHRS, CDR2 YFSETQ. The CDR3 is made up of 14 amino acids. V lost 4 bases and J lost 4; bases outside the gene matches: 7. The CDR3 loop reads CASSTGQQGETQYF. The CDR3 bases are TGCGCCAGCAGCACGGGACAGCAGGGAGAGACCCAGTACTTC.

This clone has just one count. The gene calls are TRBV7-8 and TRBJ1-1; no definite D call. The CDR3 spans 13 residues. Trimming stripped 5 bases from V and 0 bases from J, with 7 bases between. Germline lookup yields CDR1 SGHVS and CDR2 FQNEAQ. CDR3 DNA: TGTGCCAGCAGCGTGACGGTGAACACTGAAGCTTTCTTT. This translates into CASSVTVNTEAFF.

This chain uses TRBV7-8 with TRBJ2-7; perhaps TRBD2 as D (7 bases). The germline gives CDR1 SGHVS, CDR2 FQNEAQ. The CDR3 contains 12 residues. V was trimmed by 6 bases and J by 9 bases, leaving 15 bases between them. CDR3 DNA: TGTGCCAGCAGGATAGAAGGGGGGGCGCAGTACTTC. Translating gives CASRIEGGAQYF.

V and J are TRBV5-1 and TRBJ2-3; no definite D call. The CDR3 length is 14 residues. Trimming removed 5 bases at V and 0 bases at J, with 10 bases between. Per germline, CDR1 SGHRS and CDR2 YFSETQ. The CDR3 is CASRDLLSTDTQYF. The CDR3 region has the DNA TGCGCCAGCAGGGACCTATTAAGCACAGATACGCAGTATTTT.

The chain couples TRBV7-8 to TRBJ1-5; unclear D gene. CDR1 SGHVS and CDR2 FQNEAQ come from the germline V gene. The V gene lost 3 bases and the J gene lost 7 bases, with 10 bases spanning the gap. The CDR3 runs 13 residues. The CDR3 reads CASSFSHSQPQHF. The CDR3 region has the DNA TGTGCCAGCAGCTTTTCTCACTCCCAGCCCCAGCATTTT.

This chain uses TRBV7-9 with TRBJ2-3, with D possibly matching TRBD1 (5 bases). Trimming removed 5 bases at V and 0 bases at J, with 12 bases between. The germline V gene has CDR1 SEHNR and CDR2 FQNEAQ (reference sequence). CDR3 length: 15 amino acids. Here the CDR3 DNA reads TGTGCCAGCAGCCGCCAGGGTTCTAGCACAGATACGCAGTATTTT. Translation gives CASSRQGSSTDTQYF. Supplemented by reference TRBV7-9 and TRBJ2-3, the full variable domain reads DTGVSQNPRHKITKRGQNVTFRCDPISEHNRLYWYRQTLGQGPEFLTYFQNEAQLEKSRLLSDRFSAERPKGSFSTLEIQRTEQGDSAMYLCASSRQGSSTDTQYFGPGTRLTVL.

The chain recombines TRBV5-6 with TRBJ2-3; 10 positions match TRBD2. With V trimmed by 2 bases and J by 4 bases, 7 bases remained unmatched. The CDR3 contains 16 residues. Germline V CDR1 and CDR2: SGHDT, YYEEEE. CDR3 in DNA: TGTGCCAGCAGCTTCGGTCTAGCGGGGGTTCCAGATACGCAGTATTTT. It translates to CASSFGLAGVPDTQYF.

This clone has a single count. The J gene is TRBJ1-1, the V gene TRBV7-2; D is perhaps TRBD1 (5 bases). The germline V gene encodes CDR1 SGHTA and CDR2 FQGNSA. The V and J ends lost 5 bases and 1 base respectively, with 11 bases between them. This CDR3 has 14 amino acids. Written as DNA, the CDR3 is TGTGCCAGCAGCCCGGGACTCTGGAACACTGAAGCTTTCTTT. Residues: CASSPGLWNTEAFF.

This sequence joins TRBV9 and TRBJ1-3; the match to TRBD1 covers 7 bases. The CDR3 covers 15 residues. Trimming at V came to 2 bases and at J to 4 bases, leaving 6 bases not matched to a gene. The germline V gene has CDR1 SGDLS and CDR2 YYNGEE. CDR3 in DNA: TGTGCCAGCAGCGTTCGACAGGGAAGGGGAAACACCATATATTTT. Protein sequence: CASSVRQGRGNTIYF. Together with reference TRBV9 and TRBJ1-3, the CDR3 gives the full variable domain: DSGVTQTPKHLITATGQRVTLRCSPRSGDLSVYWYQQSLDQGLQFLIQYYNGEERAKGNILERFSAQQFPDLHSELNLSSLELGDSALYFCASSVRQGRGNTIYFGEGSWLTVV.

The J gene is TRBJ2-7, the V gene TRBV7-9, with D tentatively TRBD2 (7 bases). The CDR3 loop spans 14 amino acids. Trimming pared 5 bases from V and 2 bases from J, leaving 13 bases between. Germline loops: CDR1 SEHNR, CDR2 FQNEAQ (reference sequence). CDR3 sequence (DNA): TGTGCCAGCAGCCTCCGGGGGGCGGCCTACGAGCAGTACTTC. Protein: CASSLRGAAYEQYF.

Only one count was recorded for this clone. The gene calls are TRBV10-1 and TRBJ2-3, with 11 bases aligning to TRBD2. With V trimmed by 8 bases and J by 4 bases, 5 bases remained unmatched. CDR1 WNHNN and CDR2 SYGVQD come from the germline V gene (reference sequence). The length of the CDR3 is 14 residues. Here the CDR3 DNA reads TGCGCCAGCGGGCCGGGACTAGCGGCAGATACGCAGTATTTT. This encodes CASGPGLAADTQYF.

The chain carries TRBV18 and TRBJ1-1; no reliable D call. Germline V lookup: CDR1 KGHSH, CDR2 LQKENI. V was clipped by 5 bases and J by 4 bases, with 14 bases between them. This CDR3 is built from 14 residues. CDR3 coding DNA: TGTGCCAGCTCAGCTCAAGGGTTCGGCACTGAAGCTTTCTTT. It translates to CASSAQGFGTEAFF.

The V call is TRBV28, the J call TRBJ2-7, with D tentatively TRBD1 or TRBD2 (5 bases each). The CDR3 sequence is 14 residues long. Germline V gene lookup returns CDR1 MDHEN and CDR2 SYDVKM. Trimming removed 3 bases from V and 3 bases from J, with 12 bases in between. The CDR3: CASSLAGTNYEQYF. As DNA, the CDR3 is TGTGCCAGCAGTTTGGCCGGGACGAACTACGAGCAGTACTTC. The full variable domain, completed using reference TRBV28 and TRBJ2-7, is DVKVTQSSRYLVKRTGEKVFLECVQDMDHENMFWYRQDPGLGLRLIYFSYDVKMKEKGDIPEGYSVSREKKERFSLILESASTNQTSMYLCASSLAGTNYEQYFGPGTRLTVT.

The V gene is TRBV9, the J gene TRBJ2-1, with 10 bases lining up with TRBD1. The length of the CDR3 is 16 residues. The ends lost 1 base at V and 7 bases at J; junction bases unmatched: 8. From germline, CDR1 is SGDLS and CDR2 YYNGEE. DNA for the CDR3: TGTGCCAGCAGCGTATATGGGGGACAGGGGACGAATGAGCAGTTCTTC. The encoded protein is CASSVYGGQGTNEQFF.

This clone has just one count. The same CDR3 also results from other DNA sequences found in this sample. The chain employs TRBV5-4 and TRBJ2-1; TRBD1 matches at 7 bases. Germline lookup yields CDR1 SGHNT and CDR2 YYREEE (reference sequence). CDR3 size: 13 residues. Unmatched junction bases numbered 2, after V lost 0 bases and J lost 8 bases. CDR3 nucleotide sequence: TGTGCCAGCAGCTTGGTTACAGGGGATGAGCAGTTCTTC. Encoded protein: CASSLVTGDEQFF.

The DNA of the CDR3 is TGTGCCAGCAGCCGCGGACAAGAGACCCAGTACTTC. Amino acid sequence: CASSRGQETQYF. V and J are TRBV9 and TRBJ2-5; D is ambiguous. Germline V gene data show CDR1 as SGDLS and CDR2 as YYNGEE. CDR3 length equals 12 residues. Trimming removed 4 bases at V and 2 bases at J, with 6 bases between.

This clone came up once. V usage is TRBV11-2 and J usage is TRBJ2-7; TRBD1 agrees at 9 bases. Germline V CDR1 and CDR2: SGHAT, FQNNGV. This CDR3 comprises 15 residues. The V segment lost 5 bases and the J segment 6 bases; nucleotides outside the gene matches: 11. The CDR3 spells CASSPHLGQGSEQYF. In DNA, the CDR3 is TGTGCCAGCAGCCCCCATTTGGGACAGGGTTCCGAGCAGTACTTC.

This clone is medium-sized within its sample. The chain recombines TRBV7-9 with TRBJ1-4; a possible D gene is TRBD1 (5 bases). V shed 5 bases and J shed 10 bases, with 14 bases lying between them. Germline V gene sequence: CDR1 SEHNR, CDR2 FQNEAQ (reference sequence). The CDR3 is 13 residues long. The CDR3 DNA sequence: TGTGCCAGCAGCGACGCCGGGGCCGGAAAACTGTTTTTT. Translation gives CASSDAGAGKLFF.